This T cell receptor (beta chain) was captured in a study of shared clonotypes between healthy human individuals. Sequencing was performed with immunoSEQ multiplex PCR; in TCRdb, only in-frame clones are kept and a portion is missing. This sample carries 750,000 to 1,000,000 clones, about 92% of them seen once, and the ten largest clones take 20% to 30%. V lost 5 bases, J lost 6 bases, and 21 bases stayed unmatched. The CDR3 is 18 amino acids. Germline CDR1 and CDR2: MDHEN and SYDVKM. Study-wide results and limits: What limited the represented genetic and exposure-history diversity was the small number of donors. Roughly 5% was the fraction of naive CD4 clonotypes found shared across a few donors. Larger estimated richness was generally recorded for naive subsets relative to memory subsets.

CD8 cells classed as naive were CD45RO-negative and positively selected for CCR7, excluding terminally differentiated effector memory CD45RA+ cells. About this clone: Its antigen remains unknown.

This receptor was taken from a man aged 25 to 45 in good health. Specimen: naive CD8+ T cells sorted from blood. This chain uses TRBV28 with TRBJ2-5; 7 positions match TRBD2. This CDR3 reads CASSNGYSGGGSGKTQYF. The CDR3 DNA follows: TGTGCCAGCAGTAATGGCTACTCGGGAGGCGGGAGTGGGAAGACCCAGTACTTC.